These T cell receptor beta chains were read from a single sample in a study of Graves' ophthalmopathy and Graves' hyperthyroidism. Using its own MiXCR run on the multiplex PCR reads, TCRdb lists one record per CDR3 protein. The sample has more than 1,000,000 distinct CDR3 sequences; 35% to 40% are singletons. Sequenced material: peripheral blood or thyroid tissue (not recorded which). These receptors originate from an adult man with Graves' hyperthyroidism. Both conserved end residues are trimmed from each CDR3.

J gene,V gene,CDR3 length,CDR3 protein
TRBJ2-7,TRBV20-1,11,SARLGRAYEQY
TRBJ1-5,TRBV28,13,ASSLSGTANQPQH
TRBJ1-3,TRBV5-6,11,ASSRDTINTIY
TRBJ2-2,TRBV9,12,ASSVQGLAGELF
TRBJ1-6,TRBV7-9,12,ASSLGRGRAPLH
TRBJ1-5,TRBV7-9,12,ASSLGQGFLPQH
TRBJ2-1,TRBV11-2,10,ASSLPEPEQF
TRBJ1-5,TRBV19,13,ASSHAASLNQPQH
TRBJ1-4,TRBV7-9,11,AGTGAVNEKLF
TRBJ2-7,TRBV7-9,12,ASSLKGTDYEQY
TRBJ2-7,TRBV28,12,ASNSGRVYYEQY
TRBJ2-7,TRBV7-8,12,ASSDRSGRGEQY
TRBJ1-5,TRBV4-2,14,ASSQESGLGNQPQH
TRBJ2-3,TRBV29-1,14,SAAQSGGAIGNTQY
TRBJ1-3,TRBV7-9,13,ASSSFDRAGNTIY
TRBJ1-2,TRBV29-1,10,RPGQGLYGYT
TRBJ2-7,TRBV7-8,12,ASSLGEGWYEQY
TRBJ1-4,TRBV7-9,12,ASSQPGRLVKLF
TRBJ2-5,TRBV7-2,12,ASSLQAGGETQY
TRBJ2-6,TRBV25-1,15,ASSEWGGAAGANVLT
TRBJ2-7,TRBV20-1,12,SAGRGESSYEQY
TRBJ2-2,TRBV24-1,13,ATSDGFNRAGELF
TRBJ1-4,TRBV6-5,13,ASSTGQHRNEKLF
TRBJ1-2,TRBV7-9,12,ASSLGDGSYGYT